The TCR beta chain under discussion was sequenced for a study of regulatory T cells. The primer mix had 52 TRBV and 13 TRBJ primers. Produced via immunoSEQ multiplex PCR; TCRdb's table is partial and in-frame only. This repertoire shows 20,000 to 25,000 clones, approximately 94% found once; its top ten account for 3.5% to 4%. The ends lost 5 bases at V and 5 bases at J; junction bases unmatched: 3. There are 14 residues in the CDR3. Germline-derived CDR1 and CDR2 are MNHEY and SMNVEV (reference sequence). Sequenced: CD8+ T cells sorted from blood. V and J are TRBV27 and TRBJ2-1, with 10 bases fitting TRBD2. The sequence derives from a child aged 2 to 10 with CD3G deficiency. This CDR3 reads CASSPGTSDNEQFF. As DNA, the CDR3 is TGTGCCAGCAGTCCCGGGACTAGCGACAATGAGCAGTTCTTC.